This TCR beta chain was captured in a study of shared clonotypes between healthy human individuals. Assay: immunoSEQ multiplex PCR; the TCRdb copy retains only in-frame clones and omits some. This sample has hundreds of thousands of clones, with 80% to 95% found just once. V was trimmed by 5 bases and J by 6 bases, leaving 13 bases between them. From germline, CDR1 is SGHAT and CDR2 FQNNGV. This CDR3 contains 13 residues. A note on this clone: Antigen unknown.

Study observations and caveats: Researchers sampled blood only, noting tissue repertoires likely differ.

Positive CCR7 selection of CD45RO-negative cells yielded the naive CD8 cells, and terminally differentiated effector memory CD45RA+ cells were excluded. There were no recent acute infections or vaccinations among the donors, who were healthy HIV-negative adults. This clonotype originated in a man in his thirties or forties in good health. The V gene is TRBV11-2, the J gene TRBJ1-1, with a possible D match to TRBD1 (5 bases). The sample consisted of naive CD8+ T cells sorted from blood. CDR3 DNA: TGTGCCAGCAGCGTGGGGGGAAGGCCTGAAGCTTTCTTT. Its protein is CASSVGGRPEAFF.